The 27 T cell receptor beta chains below were found in one sample sequenced in a study of CD8+ T cells in alopecia areata. It was cDNA, reverse transcribed from extracted RNA, that served as the sequencing template. Profiled with immunoSEQ multiplex PCR; TCRdb holds only in-frame clones, not every one. The table has 170,000 or so clones, about 60% seen once. The treatment here: oral pan-JAK inhibitor, 5-10 mg twice daily. Specimen: CD8+ T cells sorted from blood, collected at week 24, from a patient treated with tofacitinib. These receptors were collected from a human donor with alopecia areata.

V and J are TRBV28 and TRBJ2-1, with TRBD2 matching over 11 bases. Trimming cost V 6 bases and J 4 bases; bases outside gene matches: 2. This CDR3 spans 14 amino acids. Germline CDR1 is MDHEN and CDR2 is SYDVKM. The CDR3 spells CASRLAGEYNEQFF. In DNA, the CDR3 is TGTGCCAGCAGACTAGCGGGGGAATACAATGAGCAGTTCTTC. Using reference TRBV28 and TRBJ2-1 for the parts outside the CDR3, the full variable domain is DVKVTQSSRYLVKRTGEKVFLECVQDMDHENMFWYRQDPGLGLRLIYFSYDVKMKEKGDIPEGYSVSREKKERFSLILESASTNQTSMYLCASRLAGEYNEQFFGPGTRLTVL.

The genes are TRBV4-2 and TRBJ1-1, with TRBD1 identical over 7 bases. Germline trimming cut 6 bases from V and 1 base from J; bases unmatched to any gene: 8. The V gene's germline CDR1 is LGHNA and CDR2 YNFKEQ. The CDR3 runs to 15 residues. CDR3 amino acids: CASSRDRAPNTEAFF. CDR3 nucleotide sequence: TGTGCCAGCAGTCGTGACAGGGCTCCGAACACTGAAGCTTTCTTT.

Only a few counts were recorded for this clone. The chain links TRBV23-1 to TRBJ1-4; D uncertain. TRBV23-1 is an ORF; its function is uncertain. The V end lost 3 bases, the J end lost 4 bases, and 3 bases lay between the germline ends. The CDR3 sequence is 12 residues long. The CDR3 loop is CASSQSNEKLFF. CDR3 in DNA: TGCGCCAGCAGTCAGAGTAATGAAAAACTGTTTTTT.

This clone appeared a few times. The chain uses TRBV29-1 and TRBJ1-2; TRBD1 is a possible D gene (6 bases). This CDR3 is 14 amino acids long. The germline V gene encodes CDR1 SQVTM and CDR2 ANQGSEA. V lost 3 bases, J lost 6 bases, and 17 bases lay in between. The chain's CDR3 is CSVDVGGMLDGYTF. The CDR3 bases are TGCAGCGTTGACGTAGGGGGTATGTTGGATGGCTACACCTTC.

This chain joins TRBV7-9 and TRBJ1-5, with 7 positions matching TRBD1. The ends lost 5 bases at V and 9 bases at J; junction bases unmatched: 16. This CDR3 spans 16 amino acids. Per the germline V gene, CDR1 is SEHNR and CDR2 is FQNEAQ (reference sequence). CDR3: CASSPGTVLQGGPQHF. CDR3 in DNA: TGTGCCAGCAGCCCCGGGACAGTCCTTCAAGGAGGGCCCCAGCATTTT.

The chain is built from TRBV15 and TRBJ2-1; D gene uncertain. V was cut by 5 bases and J by 10 bases, with 12 bases left in between. Germline CDR1 reads LNHNV; CDR2 reads YYDKDF (reference sequence). The CDR3 totals 12 residues. The CDR3 protein is CATSDRGFEQFF. DNA for the CDR3: TGTGCCACCAGCGACCGTGGGTTCGAGCAGTTCTTC. Based on the CDR3 plus reference TRBV15 and TRBJ2-1, the full variable domain is DAMVIQNPRYQVTQFGKPVTLSCSQTLNHNVMYWYQQKSSQAPKLLFHYYDKDFNNEADTPDNFQSRRPNTSFCFLDIRSPGLGDTAMYLCATSDRGFEQFFGPGTRLTVL.

This clone came up a few times. The gene calls are TRBV27 and TRBJ2-5; D not resolved. Per the germline V gene, CDR1 is MNHEY and CDR2 is SMNVEV (reference sequence). The CDR3 spans 13 residues. V was trimmed by 4 bases and J by 5 bases, leaving 11 bases between them. The CDR3 loop is CASSWALGETQYF. CDR3 sequence (DNA): TGTGCCAGCAGTTGGGCCCTGGGGGAGACCCAGTACTTC.

This clone turned up a few times. The chain links TRBV13 to TRBJ2-5; D is perhaps TRBD1 (5 bases). V gave up 6 bases and J gave up 1 base, with 15 bases separating them. Germline V gene sequence: CDR1 PRHDT, CDR2 FYEKMQ (reference sequence). There are 15 residues in the CDR3. The chain's CDR3 is CASSQATGPQETQYF. CDR3 nucleotide sequence: TGTGCCAGCAGTCAAGCTACAGGACCCCAAGAGACCCAGTACTTC.

The chain recombines TRBV25-1 with TRBJ1-2; D ambiguous. Germline CDR1 reads MGHDK; CDR2 reads SYGVNS. The CDR3 runs to 15 residues. Between the trimmed V and J ends, which lost 1 base and 5 bases, there was a span of 14 bases. The CDR3 region is CASSELKDGRYGYTF. For the CDR3, the DNA is TGTGCCAGCAGTGAATTAAAAGACGGGCGGTATGGCTACACCTTC.

The chain combines TRBV29-1 with TRBJ2-1, with D perhaps matching TRBD2 (5 bases). The germline V gene has CDR1 SQVTM and CDR2 ANQGSEA. The CDR3 covers 12 residues. V shed 6 bases and J shed 8 bases, with 14 bases lying between them. CDR3 DNA sequence: TGCAGCGTGCCCGAGGGTAATTATGAGCAGTTCTTC. Amino acids: CSVPEGNYEQFF.

The genes are TRBV14 and TRBJ1-6, with a weak D call TRBD1 (6 bases). V dropped 0 bases and J dropped 7 bases, with 10 bases sitting between them. CDR1 SGHDN and CDR2 FVKESK come from the germline V gene. This CDR3 spans 15 amino acids. The CDR3 DNA is TGTGCCAGCAGCCAAGACCCAGGGGACAATTCACCCCTCCACTTT. Its protein is CASSQDPGDNSPLHF.

The chain uses TRBV14 and TRBJ1-1, with TRBD1 as a possible D gene (6 bases). The CDR3 has 14 amino acids. CDR1 SGHDN and CDR2 FVKESK come from the germline V gene. The V end lost 6 bases, the J end lost 0 bases, and 11 bases lay between the germline ends. CDR3 coding DNA: TGTGCCAGCAGAGAACAGGGAATGAACACTGAAGCTTTCTTT. Translating it yields CASREQGMNTEAFF.

This clone was seen ten or more times. The sample contains more than one DNA sequence encoding this CDR3. The chain joins TRBV19 to TRBJ1-1; D unclear. The CDR3 runs 12 residues. Germline CDR1 reads LNHDA; CDR2 reads SQIVND (reference sequence). Trimming pared 3 bases from V and 5 bases from J, leaving 7 bases between. The CDR3 spells CASSISRTEAFF. CDR3 coding DNA: TGTGCCAGTAGTATCTCCCGAACTGAAGCTTTCTTT. The full variable domain, in which reference TRBV19 and TRBJ1-1 provide the parts outside the CDR3, is DGGITQSPKYLFRKEGQNVTLSCEQNLNHDAMYWYRQDPGQGLRLIYYSQIVNDFQKGDIAEGYSVSREKKESFPLTVTSAQKNPTAFYLCASSISRTEAFFGQGTRLTVV.

This chain connects TRBV18 to TRBJ2-5; D ambiguous. The CDR3 extends over 12 amino acids. Germline V gene data show CDR1 as KGHSH and CDR2 as LQKENI. V gave up 2 bases and J gave up 5 bases, with 6 bases separating them. The CDR3 region has the DNA TGTGCCAGCTCACCAACGAGGGAGACCCAGTACTTC. Protein: CASSPTRETQYF. Variable domain in full (rest from reference TRBV18 and TRBJ2-5): NAGVMQNPRHLVRRRGQEARLRCSPMKGHSHVYWYRQLPEEGLKFMVYLQKENIIDESGMPKERFSAEFPKEGPSILRIQQVVRGDSAAYFCASSPTRETQYFGPGTRLLVL.

This clone has just a few counts. This chain links TRBV12-5 with TRBJ2-3, with 9 bases that match TRBD2. CDR1 and CDR2 from the germline V gene are LGHNT and FRNRAP. Unmatched junction bases numbered 6, after V lost 7 bases and J lost 4 bases. This CDR3 is built from 14 residues. In nucleotides, the CDR3 is TGTGCTAGTGCGGCTAGCGGGGCGCCAGATACGCAGTATTTT. Translated: CASAASGAPDTQYF. The full variable domain, rest sourced from reference TRBV12-5 and TRBJ2-3, is DARVTQTPRHKVTEMGQEVTMRCQPILGHNTVFWYRQTMMQGLELLAYFRNRAPLDDSGMPKDRFSAEMPDATLATLKIQPSEPRDSAVYFCASAASGAPDTQYFGPGTRLTVL.

This clone has more than one count but fewer than ten. The rearrangement joins TRBV9 to TRBJ2-7, with 9 bases that match TRBD1. The CDR3 has 15 residues. In germline, CDR1 is SGDLS, CDR2 YYNGEE. The V gene end was trimmed by 0 bases and the J gene end by 7 bases; junction bases not matched to a gene: 8. The CDR3, as DNA: TGTGCCAGCAGCGTAGGGGGACAGGGTAACTGGGAGCAGTACTTC. Translated: CASSVGGQGNWEQYF.

The chain recombines TRBV11-2 with TRBJ2-3; 9 bases fit TRBD1. In germline, CDR1 is SGHAT, CDR2 FQNNGV. This CDR3 is 15 amino acids long. With 5 bases clipped from V and 1 base from J, the junction kept 4 bases outside the gene matches. The CDR3 region is CASSGTGSGTDTQYF. Written as DNA, the CDR3 is TGTGCCAGCAGCGGGACAGGGTCGGGCACAGATACGCAGTATTTT.

This clone was counted only a few times. The rearrangement links TRBV27 to TRBJ2-5, with no clear D. This CDR3 has 14 amino acids. V shed 3 bases and J shed 4 bases, with 12 bases lying between them. Germline CDR1 and CDR2: MNHEY and SMNVEV (reference sequence). The CDR3 nucleotides read TGTGCCAGCAGTTTTGACCCGAGGAGAGAGACCCAGTACTTC. This codes for CASSFDPRRETQYF.

The V and J genes are TRBV20-1 and TRBJ2-7; possibly TRBD2 for D (5 bases). The germline V and J ends were trimmed by 3 bases and 5 bases, with 8 bases remaining between them. The CDR3 extends over 11 amino acids. Germline V gives CDR1 DFQATT, CDR2 SNEGSKA (reference sequence). The CDR3 DNA sequence: TGCAGTGCTAGGGTCGGGGACGAGCAGTACTTC. Translated, it gives CSARVGDEQYF.

The J gene is TRBJ1-2, the V gene TRBV25-1; perhaps TRBD1 as D (6 bases). This CDR3 has 14 residues. V was pared by 3 bases and J by 7 bases, with 15 bases between. Germline-derived CDR1 and CDR2 are MGHDK and SYGVNS. As DNA, the CDR3 is TGTGCCAGCAGTGACAGGGGTCCCGGGGGTGGCTACACCTTC. It codes for CASSDRGPGGGYTF.

This clone occurred once. V usage is TRBV10-3 and J usage is TRBJ1-1; no clear D gene. Germline values: CDR1 ENHRY, CDR2 SYGVKD. This CDR3 contains 11 residues. The V end lost 4 bases, the J end lost 5 bases, and 5 bases lay between the germline ends. CDR3 sequence (DNA): TGTGCCATCAGTGGATGGACTGAAGCTTTCTTT. Amino acid sequence: CAISGWTEAFF.

This clone was counted a single time. The chain couples TRBV30 to TRBJ1-1, with 7 bases aligning to TRBD1. The CDR3 runs to 13 residues. V shed 2 bases and J 1 base; nucleotides not matched to a gene: 1. Germline CDR1 is GTSNPN and CDR2 is SVGIG (reference sequence). The CDR3 DNA reads TGTGCCTGGAGTTGGACAGGGAACACTGAAGCTTTCTTT. Residues: CAWSWTGNTEAFF.

The rearrangement uses TRBV7-9 and TRBJ2-7; TRBD1 is a possible D gene (6 bases). The germline V gene has CDR1 SEHNR and CDR2 FQNEAQ (reference sequence). The CDR3 consists of 14 residues. Trimming removed 3 bases at V and 2 bases at J, with 11 bases between. CDR3 in DNA: TGTGCCAGCAGCTTTGGACAGAGCCCCTACGAGCAGTACTTC. Amino acids: CASSFGQSPYEQYF.

The chain combines TRBV27 with TRBJ2-5; D is perhaps TRBD1 (5 bases). Germline V lookup: CDR1 MNHEY, CDR2 SMNVEV (reference sequence). Between the trimmed V and J ends, which lost 6 bases and 1 base, there was a span of 9 bases. This CDR3 region has 13 residues. The CDR3 DNA sequence: TGTGCCAGCAGATCAGGGTTCCAAGAGACCCAGTACTTC. Its protein is CASRSGFQETQYF.

This clone was counted at least ten times. The CDR3 bases are TGTGCCAGCAGCTTGAGGGGAGGGGGAGATACGCAGTATTTT. It translates to CASSLRGGGDTQYF. This chain links TRBV5-6 with TRBJ2-3; tentatively, D is TRBD2 (7 bases). V shed 1 base and J shed 5 bases, with 11 bases lying between them. Germline values: CDR1 SGHDT, CDR2 YYEEEE. The CDR3 is made up of 14 amino acids.

Of note for this clone: Distinct nucleotide sequences in the sample also encode this CDR3. The V call is TRBV5-6, the J call TRBJ1-1, with a weak D call TRBD1 (5 bases). Trimming removed 2 bases from V and 5 bases from J, with 10 bases in between. Germline V CDR1 and CDR2: SGHDT, YYEEEE. The CDR3 loop spans 13 amino acids. The CDR3 bases are TGTGCCAGCAGCTTTGGGACGGGGACTGAAGCTTTCTTT. Protein product: CASSFGTGTEAFF.

The chain uses TRBV15 and TRBJ2-1; D gene ambiguous. The V gene's germline CDR1 is LNHNV and CDR2 YYDKDF (reference sequence). This CDR3 region has 12 residues. V was shortened by 4 bases and J by 7 bases, with 8 bases between the two germline ends. CDR3 amino acids: CATSNSGNEQFF. Here the CDR3 DNA reads TGTGCCACCAGCAACTCTGGGAATGAGCAGTTCTTC.